This record looks at one T cell receptor beta chain sequence and its context. The source of the sample is a study of breast tumors, draining lymph nodes, adjacent tissues. J was trimmed by 2 bases and V by 7 bases; bases with no gene match: 11. Germline-derived CDR1 and CDR2 are MDHEN and SYDVKM. The CDR3 extends over 15 amino acids. Each CDR3 protein is one row after TCRdb ran MiXCR on the multiplex PCR reads. The profile shows 80,000 to 130,000 distinct CDR3 sequences, roughly 20% of them singletons. Samples came from axillary lymph nodes draining the breast cancer. The rearrangement links TRBV28 to TRBJ2-7; the match to TRBD1 covers 7 bases. The clonotype comes from a female donor with breast cancer. Some clones in this sample may be carry-over from other donors' samples. Sequenced material: axillary lymph node tissue. CDR3 DNA: TGTGCCAGCACCACCGACAGGGCCGGCGCCTACGAGCAGTACTTC. It translates to CASTTDRAGAYEQYF. Looking up the rest from reference TRBV28 and TRBJ2-7 gives the full variable domain: DVKVTQSSRYLVKRTGEKVFLECVQDMDHENMFWYRQDPGLGLRLIYFSYDVKMKEKGDIPEGYSVSREKKERFSLILESASTNQTSMYLCASTTDRAGAYEQYFGPGTRLTVT.